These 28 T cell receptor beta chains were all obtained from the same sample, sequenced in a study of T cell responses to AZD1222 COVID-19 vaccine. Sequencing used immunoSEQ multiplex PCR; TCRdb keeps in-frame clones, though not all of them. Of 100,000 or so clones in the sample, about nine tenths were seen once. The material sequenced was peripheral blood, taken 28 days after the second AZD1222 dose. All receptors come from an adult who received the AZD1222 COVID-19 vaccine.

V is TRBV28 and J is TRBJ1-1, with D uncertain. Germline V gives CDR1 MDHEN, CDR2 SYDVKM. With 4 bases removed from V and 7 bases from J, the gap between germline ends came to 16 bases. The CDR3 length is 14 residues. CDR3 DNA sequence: TGTGCCAGCAGTTCCCCCGGGGTTTCTTTTGAAGCTTTCTTT. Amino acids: CASSSPGVSFEAFF.

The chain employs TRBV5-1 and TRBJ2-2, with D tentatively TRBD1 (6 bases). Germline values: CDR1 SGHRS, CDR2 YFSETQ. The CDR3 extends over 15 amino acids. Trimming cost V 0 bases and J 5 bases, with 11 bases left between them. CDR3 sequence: CASSLGGTGTGELFF. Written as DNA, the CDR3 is TGCGCCAGCAGCTTGGGGGGTACAGGGACCGGGGAGCTGTTTTTT.

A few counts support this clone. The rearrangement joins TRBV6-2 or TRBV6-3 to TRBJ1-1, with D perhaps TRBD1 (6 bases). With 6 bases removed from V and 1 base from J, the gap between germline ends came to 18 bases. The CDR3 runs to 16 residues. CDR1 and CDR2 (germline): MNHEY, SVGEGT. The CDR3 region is CASSPETGSWNTEAFF. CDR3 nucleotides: TGTGCCAGCAGCCCTGAAACAGGGAGTTGGAACACTGAAGCTTTCTTT.

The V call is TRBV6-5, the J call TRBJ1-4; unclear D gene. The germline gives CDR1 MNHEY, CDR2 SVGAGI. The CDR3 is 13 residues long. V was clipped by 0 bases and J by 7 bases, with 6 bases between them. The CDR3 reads CASSYSVTEKLFF. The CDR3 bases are TGTGCCAGCAGTTACTCTGTGACTGAAAAACTGTTTTTT.

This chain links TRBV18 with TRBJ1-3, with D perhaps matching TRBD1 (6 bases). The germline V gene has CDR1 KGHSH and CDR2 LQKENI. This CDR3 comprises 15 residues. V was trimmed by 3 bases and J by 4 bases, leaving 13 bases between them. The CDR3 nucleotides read TGTGCCAGCTCACCTGGAGACAGGTCGGGAAACACCATATATTTT. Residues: CASSPGDRSGNTIYF.

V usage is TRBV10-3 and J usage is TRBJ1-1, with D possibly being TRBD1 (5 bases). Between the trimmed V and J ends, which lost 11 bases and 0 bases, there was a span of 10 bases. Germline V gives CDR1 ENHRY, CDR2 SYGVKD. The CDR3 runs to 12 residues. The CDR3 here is CASGTVNTEAFF. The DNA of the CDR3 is TGTGCCTCCGGGACGGTGAACACTGAAGCTTTCTTT.

Written as DNA, the CDR3 is TGTGCCAGCAGCCTGGGACAGACTAATGAAAAACTGTTTTTT. It yields the protein CASSLGQTNEKLFF. This chain links TRBV5-4 with TRBJ1-4, with 7 bases fitting TRBD1. Looked up from germline, CDR1 is SGHNT and CDR2 is YYREEE (reference sequence). Unmatched junction bases numbered 2, after V lost 4 bases and J lost 2 bases. The CDR3 runs to 14 residues.

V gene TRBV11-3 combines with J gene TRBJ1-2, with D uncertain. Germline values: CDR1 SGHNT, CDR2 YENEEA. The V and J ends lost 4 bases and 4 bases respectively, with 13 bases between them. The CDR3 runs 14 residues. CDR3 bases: TGTGCCAGCAGCTCGACCGGGAGGACCTATGGCTACACCTTC. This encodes CASSSTGRTYGYTF.

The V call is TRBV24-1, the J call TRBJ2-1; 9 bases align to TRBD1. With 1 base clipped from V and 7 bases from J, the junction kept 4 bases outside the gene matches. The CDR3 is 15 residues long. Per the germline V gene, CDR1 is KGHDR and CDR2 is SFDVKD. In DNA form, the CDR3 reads TGTGCCACCAGTGATTTCGGGACAGGGCTTAATGAGCAGTTCTTC. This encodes CATSDFGTGLNEQFF.

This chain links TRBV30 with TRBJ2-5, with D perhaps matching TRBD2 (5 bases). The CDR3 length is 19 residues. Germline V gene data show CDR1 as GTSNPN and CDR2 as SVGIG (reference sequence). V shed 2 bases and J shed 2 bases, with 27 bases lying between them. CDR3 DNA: TGTGCCTGGAGTAAGGTTCCCAGGTCCTACCTCCGAGGGCAAGAGACCCAGTACTTC. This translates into CAWSKVPRSYLRGQETQYF.

This CDR3 reads CASSHPGTEAFF. In nucleotides, the CDR3 is TGCGCCAGCAGCCATCCGGGCACTGAAGCTTTCTTT. The gene calls are TRBV5-1 and TRBJ1-1; no definite D call. The V gene's germline CDR1 is SGHRS and CDR2 YFSETQ. The CDR3 has 12 amino acids. Between the trimmed V and J ends, which lost 4 bases and 4 bases, there was a span of 8 bases.

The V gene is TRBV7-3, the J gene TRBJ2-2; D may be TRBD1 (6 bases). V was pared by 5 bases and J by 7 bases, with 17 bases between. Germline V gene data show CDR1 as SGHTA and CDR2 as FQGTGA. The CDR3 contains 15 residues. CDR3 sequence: CASSLNPGAGGELFF. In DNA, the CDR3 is TGTGCCAGCAGCCTGAACCCAGGGGCTGGCGGGGAGCTGTTTTTT. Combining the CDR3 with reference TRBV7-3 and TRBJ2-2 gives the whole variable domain GAGVSQTPSNKVTEKGKYVELRCDPISGHTALYWYRQSLGQGPEFLIYFQGTGAADDSGLPNDRFFAVRPEGSVSTLKIQRTERGDSAVYLCASSLNPGAGGELFFGEGSRLTVL.

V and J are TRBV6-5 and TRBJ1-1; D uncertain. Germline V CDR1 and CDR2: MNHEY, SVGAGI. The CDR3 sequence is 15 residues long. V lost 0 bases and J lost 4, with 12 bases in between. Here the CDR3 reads CASSYSKEFGTEAFF. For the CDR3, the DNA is TGTGCCAGCAGTTACTCGAAGGAGTTTGGCACTGAAGCTTTCTTT.

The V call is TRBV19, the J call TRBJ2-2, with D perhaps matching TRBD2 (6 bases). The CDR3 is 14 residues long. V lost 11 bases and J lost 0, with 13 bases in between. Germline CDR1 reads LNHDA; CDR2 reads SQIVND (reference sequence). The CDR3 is CAARAGTNTGELFF. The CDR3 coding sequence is TGTGCCGCCCGGGCGGGGACGAACACCGGGGAGCTGTTTTTT.

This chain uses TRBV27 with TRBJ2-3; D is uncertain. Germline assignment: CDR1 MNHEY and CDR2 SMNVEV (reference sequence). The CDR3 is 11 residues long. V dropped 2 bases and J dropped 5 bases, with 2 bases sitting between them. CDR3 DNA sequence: TGTGCCAGCAGTTTAGGAGATACGCAGTATTTT. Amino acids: CASSLGDTQYF.

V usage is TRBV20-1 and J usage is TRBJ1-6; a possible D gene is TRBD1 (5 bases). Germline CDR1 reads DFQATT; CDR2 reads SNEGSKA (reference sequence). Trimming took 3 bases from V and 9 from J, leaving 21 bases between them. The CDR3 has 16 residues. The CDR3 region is CSASAMNNRPTSPLHF. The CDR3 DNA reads TGCAGTGCTAGTGCCATGAATAACAGGCCCACTTCACCCCTCCACTTT.

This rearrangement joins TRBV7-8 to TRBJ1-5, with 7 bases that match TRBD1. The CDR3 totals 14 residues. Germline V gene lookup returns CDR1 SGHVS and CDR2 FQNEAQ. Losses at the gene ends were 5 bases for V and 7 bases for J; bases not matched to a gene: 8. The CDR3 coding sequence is TGTGCCAGCAGCCTCAGACAGGGTGTCCAGCCCCAGCATTTT. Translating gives CASSLRQGVQPQHF.

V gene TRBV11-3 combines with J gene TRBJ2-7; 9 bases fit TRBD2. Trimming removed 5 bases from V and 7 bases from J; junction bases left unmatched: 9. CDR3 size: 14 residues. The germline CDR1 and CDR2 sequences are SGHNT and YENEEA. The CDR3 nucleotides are TGTGCCAGCAGCCCTGGCGGGGGGGCGCGGGAGCAGTACTTC. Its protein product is CASSPGGGAREQYF.

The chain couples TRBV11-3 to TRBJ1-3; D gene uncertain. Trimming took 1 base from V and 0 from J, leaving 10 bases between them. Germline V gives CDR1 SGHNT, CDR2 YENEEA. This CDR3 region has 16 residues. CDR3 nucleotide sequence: TGTGCCAGCAGCTTAGGAGCACCATACTCTGGAAACACCATATATTTT. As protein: CASSLGAPYSGNTIYF. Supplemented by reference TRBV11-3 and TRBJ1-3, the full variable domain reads EAGVVQSPRYKIIEKKQPVAFWCNPISGHNTLYWYLQNLGQGPELLIRYENEEAVDDSQLPKDRFSAERLKGVDSTLKIQPAELGDSAVYLCASSLGAPYSGNTIYFGEGSWLTVV.

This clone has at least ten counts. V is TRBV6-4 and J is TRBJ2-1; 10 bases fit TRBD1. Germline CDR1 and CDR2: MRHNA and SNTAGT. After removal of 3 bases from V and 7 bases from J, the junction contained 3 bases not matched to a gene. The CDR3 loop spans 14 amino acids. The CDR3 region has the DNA TGTGCCAGCAGTGAGGGGACAGGGGCAAATGAGCAGTTCTTC. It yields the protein CASSEGTGANEQFF.

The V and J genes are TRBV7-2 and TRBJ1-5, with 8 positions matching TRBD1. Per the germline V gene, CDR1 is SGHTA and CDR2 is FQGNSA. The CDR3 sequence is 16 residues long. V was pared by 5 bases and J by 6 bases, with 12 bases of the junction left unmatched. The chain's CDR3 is CASSPQTGVIGQPQHF. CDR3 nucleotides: TGTGCCAGCAGCCCCCAGACAGGGGTGATAGGTCAGCCCCAGCATTTT. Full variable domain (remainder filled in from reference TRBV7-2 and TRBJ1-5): GAGVSQSPSNKVTEKGKDVELRCDPISGHTALYWYRQSLGQGLEFLIYFQGNSAPDKSGLPSDRFSAERTGGSVSTLTIQRTQQEDSAVYLCASSPQTGVIGQPQHFGDGTRLSIL.

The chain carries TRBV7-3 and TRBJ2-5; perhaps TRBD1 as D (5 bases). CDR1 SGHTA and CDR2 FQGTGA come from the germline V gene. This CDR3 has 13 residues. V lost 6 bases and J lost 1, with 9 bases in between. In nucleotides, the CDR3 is TGTGCCAGCAGTTCGACAGTCCAAGAGACCCAGTACTTC. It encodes CASSSTVQETQYF.

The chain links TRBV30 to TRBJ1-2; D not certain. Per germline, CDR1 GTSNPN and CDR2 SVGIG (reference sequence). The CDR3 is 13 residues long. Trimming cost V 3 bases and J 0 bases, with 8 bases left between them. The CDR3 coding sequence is TGTGCCTGGAGCCAGAACACTAACTATGGCTACACCTTC. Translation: CAWSQNTNYGYTF.

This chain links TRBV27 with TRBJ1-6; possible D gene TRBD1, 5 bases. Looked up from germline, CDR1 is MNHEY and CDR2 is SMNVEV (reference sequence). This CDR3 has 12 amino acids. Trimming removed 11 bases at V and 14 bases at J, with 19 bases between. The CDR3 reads CASLGRDGALHF. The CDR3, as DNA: TGTGCCTCTTTGGGCAGGGACGGTGCCCTCCACTTT.

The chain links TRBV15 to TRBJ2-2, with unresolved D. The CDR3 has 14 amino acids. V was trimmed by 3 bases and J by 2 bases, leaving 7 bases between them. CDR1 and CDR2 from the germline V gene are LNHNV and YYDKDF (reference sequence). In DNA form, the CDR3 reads TGTGCCACCAGCAGTGGGCAAAACACCGGGGAGCTGTTTTTT. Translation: CATSSGQNTGELFF.

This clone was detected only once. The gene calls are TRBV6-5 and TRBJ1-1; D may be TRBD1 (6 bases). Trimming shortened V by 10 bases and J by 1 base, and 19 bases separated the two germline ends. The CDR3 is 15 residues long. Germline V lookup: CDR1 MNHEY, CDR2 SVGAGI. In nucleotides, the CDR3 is TGTGCCACCTTAATGGGGGGGCGGGAGAACACTGAAGCTTTCTTT. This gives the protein CATLMGGRENTEAFF.

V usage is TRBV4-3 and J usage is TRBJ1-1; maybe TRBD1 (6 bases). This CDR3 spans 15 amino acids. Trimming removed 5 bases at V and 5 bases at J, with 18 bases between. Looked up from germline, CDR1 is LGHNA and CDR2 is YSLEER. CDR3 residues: CASSGRTGKRTEAFF. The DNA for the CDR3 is TGCGCCAGCAGCGGTAGAACAGGGAAAAGGACTGAAGCTTTCTTT.

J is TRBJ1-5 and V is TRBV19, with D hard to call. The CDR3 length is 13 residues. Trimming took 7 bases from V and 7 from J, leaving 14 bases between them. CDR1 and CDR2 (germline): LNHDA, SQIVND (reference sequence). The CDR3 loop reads CASIGFDGQPQHF. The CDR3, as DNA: TGTGCCAGTATTGGATTCGATGGGCAGCCCCAGCATTTT.